This T cell receptor (beta chain) was recovered during a study of graft-versus-host responses after intestinal transplantation. Background on the study: Recipients were all induced with anti-thymocyte globulin, then given tacrolimus and steroids for approximately 3 years.

Responder cells labeled with CFSE (around 200,000) were co-plated with irradiated stimulator cells labeled with violet dye (around 200,000). Study-wide findings and caveats: Some GvH clones were seen earlier in gut or blood, suggesting intestinal origin. When patients had graft-donor T cell macrochimerism, their allografts held high graft-versus-host to host-versus-graft clonal ratios.

The CDR3 runs 13 residues. Trimming stripped 2 bases from V and 9 bases from J, with 13 bases between. CDR1 is SSHAT and CDR2 is FNYEAQ in the germline V gene (reference sequence). Only in-frame clones appear in the TCRdb table, and some are missing; sequencing was by immunoSEQ multiplex PCR. The sample lists roughly 14,000 clones; roughly 35% were seen once. Sequencing was performed on alloreactive CD4+ T cells from a mixed lymphocyte reaction culture, taken before intestinal transplant. Stated subset: CFSE-low proliferating T cells sorted from approximately six-day pre-transplant mixed lymphocyte reaction (GvH or HvG direction). The origin of this receptor is a human patient who received an intestinal transplant. The V call is TRBV7-7, the J call TRBJ2-5; tentatively, D is TRBD1 (5 bases). The CDR3 DNA is TGTGCCAGCAGCTTAAGCTGGGGCGAGGCCCAGTACTTC. Protein sequence: CASSLSWGEAQYF.